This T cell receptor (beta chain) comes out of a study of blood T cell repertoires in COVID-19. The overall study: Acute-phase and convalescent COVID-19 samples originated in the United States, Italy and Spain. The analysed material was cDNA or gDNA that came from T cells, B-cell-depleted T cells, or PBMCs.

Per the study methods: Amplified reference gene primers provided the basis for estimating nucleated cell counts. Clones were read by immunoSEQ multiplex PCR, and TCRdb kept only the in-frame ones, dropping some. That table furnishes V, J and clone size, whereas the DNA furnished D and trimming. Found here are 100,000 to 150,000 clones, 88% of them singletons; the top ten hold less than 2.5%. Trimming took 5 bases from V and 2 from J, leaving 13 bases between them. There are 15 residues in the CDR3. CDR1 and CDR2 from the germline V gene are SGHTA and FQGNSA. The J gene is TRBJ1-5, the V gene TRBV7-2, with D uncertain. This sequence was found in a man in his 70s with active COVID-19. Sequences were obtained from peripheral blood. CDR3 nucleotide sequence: TGTGCCAGCAGCCCCGTCTGGGCCGGCAATCAGCCCCAGCATTTT. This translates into CASSPVWAGNQPQHF. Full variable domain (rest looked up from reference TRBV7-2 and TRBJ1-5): GAGVSQSPSNKVTEKGKDVELRCDPISGHTALYWYRQSLGQGLEFLIYFQGNSAPDKSGLPSDRFSAERTGGSVSTLTIQRTQQEDSAVYLCASSPVWAGNQPQHFGDGTRLSIL.